This paragraph reports one T cell receptor (beta chain). Its antigen remains unknown. These data belong to a study of cytomegalovirus exposure and HLA in healthy donors. For the study at large: Unique TCRs numbering about 85 million, obtained from HLA-typed donors, made up an early data release. Whole-study findings and limits: CMV serostatus was the sole immune exposure data available. Later analysis reportedly placed an Asian-associated ancestry cluster below the approximately 700-donor mean in N-insertions.

At the time of sampling, donors were nominally healthy, though unrecorded immune exposures were likely. 13 Jbeta primers and 60 Vbeta primers were used for the PCR. Sequencing used immunoSEQ multiplex PCR; TCRdb keeps in-frame clones, though not all of them. Of a few hundred thousand clones in the sample, about four fifths were seen once. Germline V gives CDR1 GTSNPN, CDR2 SVGIG (reference sequence). With 4 bases removed from V and 1 base from J, the gap between germline ends came to 15 bases. The CDR3 loop spans 15 amino acids. The sequencing input was PBMCs. The origin of this receptor is a woman in her 50s in good health and CMV-seropositive. V gene TRBV30 combines with J gene TRBJ2-3; a possible D gene is TRBD1 (5 bases). This CDR3 reads CAWIQGPPGTDTQYF. CDR3 sequence (DNA): TGTGCCTGGATCCAGGGCCCACCAGGCACAGATACGCAGTATTTT.